The 10 T cell receptor beta chains below come from one sample, sequenced in a study of blood T cell repertoires in COVID-19. The method was immunoSEQ multiplex PCR; TCRdb's version includes in-frame clones alone and lacks a portion of them. The table lists more than 120,000 clones, over 85% of them singletons, with around 1.5% in the top ten. Sequences were obtained from peripheral blood. All receptors derive from a human donor in a cohort sampled during active COVID-19.

The chain couples TRBV6-5 to TRBJ2-3; D possibly corresponds to TRBD2 (6 bases). V was cut by 6 bases and J by 4 bases, with 14 bases left in between. The germline V gene has CDR1 MNHEY and CDR2 SVGAGI. This CDR3 spans 14 amino acids. This CDR3 is CASRGGLLPDTQYF. For the CDR3, the DNA is TGTGCCAGCAGGGGGGGACTCCTGCCAGATACGCAGTATTTT.

About this clone itself: The junction and the germline gene differ at one end; a read error may be behind it. This sample also contains other DNA sequences that code for the same CDR3. CDR3: CASSVAGGQGGSPLHF. In nucleotides, the CDR3 is TGTGCCAGCAGTGTAGCTGGGGGACAGGGAGGTTCACCCCTCCACTTT. The V and J genes are TRBV9 and TRBJ1-6; 9 nucleotides match TRBD1. CDR1 SGDLS and CDR2 YYNGEE come from the germline V gene. The CDR3 has 16 amino acids.

This chain joins TRBV11-3 and TRBJ2-1, with 7 bases matching TRBD2. The V gene end was trimmed by 5 bases and the J gene end by 8 bases; junction bases not matched to a gene: 9. CDR1 is SGHNT and CDR2 is YENEEA in the germline V gene. This CDR3 contains 14 residues. This CDR3 is CASSPGGTRHEQFF. CDR3 nucleotides: TGTGCCAGCAGCCCGGGGGGAACCCGGCATGAGCAGTTCTTC.

The chain couples TRBV10-3 to TRBJ1-6; 9 nucleotides agree with TRBD1. V shed 10 bases and J 6 bases; nucleotides not matched to a gene: 4. CDR1 is ENHRY and CDR2 is SYGVKD in the germline V gene. The CDR3 totals 13 residues. This CDR3 is CATLGQGNSPLHF. Written as DNA, the CDR3 is TGTGCCACTCTGGGACAGGGTAATTCACCCCTCCACTTT.

The chain recombines TRBV18 with TRBJ2-5; tentatively, D is TRBD2 (6 bases). Germline assignment: CDR1 KGHSH and CDR2 LQKENI. The CDR3 covers 14 residues. Deletions cut 6 bases from V and 5 bases from J, with 16 bases between. The CDR3 loop is CASSRDGGGETQYF. CDR3 bases: TGTGCCAGCTCGCGGGACGGAGGAGGGGAGACCCAGTACTTC.

The chain carries TRBV4-3 and TRBJ2-2, with 10 bases lining up with TRBD1. CDR3 length equals 18 residues. Per germline, CDR1 LGHNA and CDR2 YSLEER. Unmatched junction bases numbered 10, after V lost 0 bases and J lost 6 bases. In nucleotides, the CDR3 is TGCGCCAGCAGCCAAGATGTCGTGGGACAGGGGTCCCCCGGGGAGCTGTTTTTT. Translation gives CASSQDVVGQGSPGELFF.

This rearrangement joins TRBV7-3 to TRBJ2-3; TRBD2 might be the D (5 bases). Germline CDR1 and CDR2: SGHTA and FQGTGA. The CDR3 runs to 16 residues. V was pared by 3 bases and J by 0 bases, with 13 bases between. The CDR3 region has the DNA TGTGCCAGCAGCTTGCACGCGGGCGGGAGCACAGATACGCAGTATTTT. This encodes CASSLHAGGSTDTQYF.

This clone was recorded only once. The gene calls are TRBV5-1 and TRBJ2-5; perhaps TRBD1 as D (5 bases). The V end lost 4 bases, the J end lost 1 base, and 11 bases lay between the germline ends. The germline V gene encodes CDR1 SGHRS and CDR2 YFSETQ. There are 14 residues in the CDR3. The CDR3 spells CASSPGHGQETQYF. As DNA, the CDR3 is TGCGCCAGCAGCCCTGGACACGGCCAAGAGACCCAGTACTTC.

V gene TRBV27 combines with J gene TRBJ2-5; possibly TRBD2 for D (6 bases). This CDR3 is 14 amino acids long. The ends were cut back, 0 bases at V and 2 bases at J, with 7 bases in the middle. CDR1 MNHEY and CDR2 SMNVEV come from the germline V gene (reference sequence). The CDR3 DNA follows: TGTGCCAGCAGTTTATCGGGGGGACAAGAGACCCAGTACTTC. Protein product: CASSLSGGQETQYF.

The gene calls are TRBV7-3 and TRBJ2-7, with D perhaps matching TRBD1 (5 bases). Looked up from germline, CDR1 is SGHTA and CDR2 is FQGTGA. Trimming removed 5 bases from V and 7 bases from J, with 9 bases in between. CDR3 length equals 11 residues. The CDR3 sequence: CASSAAGEQYF. CDR3 DNA: TGTGCCAGCAGCGCCGCAGGGGAGCAGTACTTC.